The entry that follows covers one T cell receptor beta chain sequence. The antigen is unknown. Trimming removed 7 bases at V and 0 bases at J, with 20 bases between. CDR1 is SEHNR, CDR2 FQNEAQ, per germline (reference sequence). This CDR3 has 17 amino acids. These data are taken from a study of cytomegalovirus exposure and HLA in healthy donors. It was with 60 Vbeta and 13 Jbeta primers that the PCR ran. Generated by immunoSEQ multiplex PCR, the TCRdb table keeps only in-frame clones and is missing some. The sample contains 250,000 to 350,000 clones, roughly 90% of which appear only once. Findings of the study overall: An analysis done earlier found most TCR beta V segments productive about 90% or about 30% of the time. In the analysis, some V segments, TRBV6-2 and TRBV6-3 included, were excluded as indistinguishable. After further analysis at a later stage, 17,000 or so TCR beta sequences were associated with HLA alleles at 0.05 false discovery rate. Cytomegalovirus association was listed for 150 to 200 TCR beta chains.

Material: PBMCs. This rearrangement joins TRBV7-9 to TRBJ2-3; TRBD2 is a possible D gene (5 bases). The receptor's source is a man between 40 and 49 years old in good health and CMV-seropositive. For the CDR3, the DNA is TGTGCCAGCACTTCCCCGTTGGACGGGGTTAGCACAGATACGCAGTATTTT. It encodes CASTSPLDGVSTDTQYF.